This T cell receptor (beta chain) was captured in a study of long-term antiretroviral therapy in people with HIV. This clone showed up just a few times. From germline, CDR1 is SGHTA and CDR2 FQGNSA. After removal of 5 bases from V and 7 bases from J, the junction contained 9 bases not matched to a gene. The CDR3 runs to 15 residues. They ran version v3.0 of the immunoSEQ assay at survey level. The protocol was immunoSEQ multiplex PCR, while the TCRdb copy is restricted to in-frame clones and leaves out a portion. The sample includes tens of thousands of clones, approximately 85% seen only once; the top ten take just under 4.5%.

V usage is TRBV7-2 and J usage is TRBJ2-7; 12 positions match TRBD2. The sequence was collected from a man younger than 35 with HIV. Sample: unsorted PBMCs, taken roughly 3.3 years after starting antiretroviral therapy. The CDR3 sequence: CASSPASGRALEQYF. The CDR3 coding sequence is TGTGCCAGCAGCCCAGCTAGCGGGAGGGCCCTAGAGCAGTACTTC.